The 19 T cell receptor beta chains reported below all come from one sample, sequenced in a study of shared clonotypes between healthy human individuals. Method: immunoSEQ multiplex PCR; TCRdb's copy keeps in-frame clones and lacks some. The repertoire consists of more than 2,000,000 clones, with 85% to 95% occurring once and the leading ten covering over 0.12%. The sequenced sample was naive CD4+ T cells sorted from blood. Subset given: CD45RA+ positively selected. These receptors all come from a man younger than 35 in good health.

The chain combines TRBV6-1 with TRBJ2-5, with D tentatively TRBD2 (5 bases). The CDR3 length is 15 residues. V lost 9 bases and J 2 bases, leaving 19 bases between the germline ends. CDR1 and CDR2 from the germline V gene are MNHNS and SASEGT. The CDR3 is CASTTLAPRQETQYF. CDR3 bases: TGTGCCAGTACCACCTTAGCGCCCCGACAAGAGACCCAGTACTTC.

V and J are TRBV6-1 and TRBJ2-6; D is undetermined. Deletions cut 0 bases from V and 0 bases from J, with 6 bases between. CDR3 length equals 16 residues. Germline V gene lookup returns CDR1 MNHNS and CDR2 SASEGT. The CDR3 spells CASSEALLSGANVLTF. CDR3 nucleotide sequence: TGTGCCAGCAGTGAAGCTCTGCTCTCTGGGGCCAACGTCCTGACTTTC.

This clone appeared a single time. The chain links TRBV18 to TRBJ2-1; 9 bases fit TRBD2. Germline V lookup: CDR1 KGHSH, CDR2 LQKENI. V dropped 0 bases and J dropped 7; count of bases not matched to a gene: 7. CDR3 length: 16 amino acids. In nucleotides, the CDR3 is TGTGCCAGCTCACCACCGGGCGGGGGGGAAAGGAATGAGCAGTTCTTC. Translation: CASSPPGGGERNEQFF.

The chain is built from TRBV5-1 and TRBJ1-1, with D hard to call. Trimming removed 4 bases from V and 5 bases from J, with 9 bases in between. The CDR3 runs 12 residues. Germline V CDR1 and CDR2: SGHRS, YFSETQ. CDR3 residues: CASSPSGTEAFF. The CDR3 DNA sequence: TGCGCCAGCAGCCCTTCGGGGACTGAAGCTTTCTTT.

As concerns this clone: Other nucleotide sequences in the sample specify the same CDR3. The rearrangement links TRBV11-2 to TRBJ1-1; no definite D call. The germline V and J ends were trimmed by 2 bases and 0 bases, with 4 bases remaining between them. CDR3 length: 13 residues. Germline CDR1 SGHAT, CDR2 FQNNGV. The CDR3 loop reads CASSLQLNTEAFF. The CDR3 nucleotides read TGTGCCAGCAGCTTACAGTTGAACACTGAAGCTTTCTTT.

This sequence joins TRBV7-2 and TRBJ2-1, with D possibly matching TRBD2 (5 bases). Germline V gene lookup returns CDR1 SGHTA and CDR2 FQGNSA. V was cut by 0 bases and J by 2 bases, with 11 bases left in between. The CDR3 totals 16 residues. CDR3 amino acids: CASSLAGSTTYNEQFF. In DNA, the CDR3 is TGTGCCAGCAGCTTAGCGGGGAGTACCACCTACAATGAGCAGTTCTTC.

The CDR3 here is CASSGPGQARPYEQYF. In DNA, the CDR3 is TGTGCCAGCAGTGGACCGGGACAGGCCCGACCCTACGAGCAGTACTTC. This chain connects TRBV28 to TRBJ2-7; 8 bases agree with TRBD1. Looked up from germline, CDR1 is MDHEN and CDR2 is SYDVKM. This CDR3 has 16 amino acids. The ends lost 5 bases at V and 2 bases at J; junction bases unmatched: 11.

The chain is built from TRBV27 and TRBJ1-1; D remains ambiguous. This CDR3 is built from 13 residues. CDR1 and CDR2 (germline): MNHEY, SMNVEV (reference sequence). V lost 2 bases to trimming and J lost 7 bases, with 11 bases between them. The chain's CDR3 is CASSLTLVGEAFF. CDR3 in DNA: TGTGCCAGCAGTTTAACCCTCGTCGGTGAAGCTTTCTTT.

The chain employs TRBV27 and TRBJ1-2; D is ambiguous. The CDR3 is 14 amino acids. V was clipped by 4 bases and J by 2 bases, with 11 bases between them. Germline V CDR1 and CDR2: MNHEY, SMNVEV (reference sequence). The CDR3 here is CASSSFGRNYGYTF. The CDR3 nucleotides are TGTGCCAGCAGTTCCTTCGGACGGAACTATGGCTACACCTTC.

This clone was observed a single time. This sequence joins TRBV15 and TRBJ2-1, with 12 bases identical to TRBD2. CDR1 LNHNV and CDR2 YYDKDF come from the germline V gene (reference sequence). The CDR3 consists of 18 residues. Germline trimming cut 1 base from V and 0 bases from J; bases unmatched to any gene: 4. The DNA of the CDR3 is TGTGCCACCAGCAGAGGGACTAGCGGGATGAGCTCCTACAATGAGCAGTTCTTC. Its translation is CATSRGTSGMSSYNEQFF.

This chain uses TRBV9 with TRBJ2-3; D gene ambiguous. The CDR3 is 14 residues long. Trimming stripped 7 bases from V and 2 bases from J, with 14 bases between. The germline CDR1 and CDR2 sequences are SGDLS and YYNGEE. For the CDR3, the DNA is TGTGCCAGCTCAAAGGGTTTTTCCACAGATACGCAGTATTTT. Translation: CASSKGFSTDTQYF.

Points on this clone: The same CDR3 arises from other DNA sequences in this sample as well. This chain joins TRBV19 and TRBJ2-7; 9 bases are a match to TRBD1. The CDR3 loop spans 15 amino acids. CDR1 is LNHDA, CDR2 SQIVND, per germline (reference sequence). Germline trimming cut 1 base from V and 4 bases from J; bases unmatched to any gene: 5. The DNA for the CDR3 is TGTGCCAGTAGTATAGCCGGGACAGGGTCGTACGAGCAGTACTTC. Amino acids: CASSIAGTGSYEQYF.

As concerns this clone: This sample includes further DNA sequences coding for the same CDR3. The rearrangement joins TRBV6-5 to TRBJ1-1, with 7 positions matching TRBD1. This CDR3 has 14 residues. With V trimmed by 4 bases and J by 1 base, 3 bases remained unmatched. Germline V gene data show CDR1 as MNHEY and CDR2 as SVGAGI. CDR3 nucleotide sequence: TGTGCCAGCAGTTCGGGACAGACGAACACTGAAGCTTTCTTT. This encodes CASSSGQTNTEAFF.

V is TRBV30 and J is TRBJ1-3; TRBD1 matches 7 bases. Germline lookup yields CDR1 GTSNPN and CDR2 SVGIG (reference sequence). The CDR3 is made up of 15 amino acids. V was clipped by 1 base and J by 4 bases; unmatched bases: 7. The CDR3 is CAWSETGRKGNTIYF. In nucleotides, the CDR3 is TGTGCCTGGAGTGAGACAGGGAGAAAAGGAAACACCATATATTTT.

The V gene is TRBV2, the J gene TRBJ2-7; D remains ambiguous. This CDR3 contains 14 residues. V dropped 0 bases and J dropped 0 bases, with 6 bases sitting between them. Germline V gene lookup returns CDR1 SNHLY and CDR2 FYNNEI. In nucleotides, the CDR3 is TGTGCCAGCAGTGAAGCTCCGGCCTCCTACGAGCAGTACTTC. Its protein is CASSEAPASYEQYF.

The gene calls are TRBV30 and TRBJ2-5; tentative D call: TRBD2 (5 bases). Germline V gene data show CDR1 as GTSNPN and CDR2 as SVGIG (reference sequence). This CDR3 is 13 amino acids long. CDR3 DNA sequence: TGTGCATCCCTCGGGGTTGTCGGGGAGACCCAGTACTTC. It codes for CASLGVVGETQYF.

This chain joins TRBV5-8 and TRBJ2-2; 9 bases are a match to TRBD1. CDR1 and CDR2 (germline): SGHTS, YDEGEE. J was trimmed by 5 bases and V by 4 bases; bases with no gene match: 12. CDR3 length equals 17 residues. CDR3 loop: CASSLKPGQGKTGELFF. The CDR3 nucleotides read TGTGCCAGCAGCCTTAAGCCGGGACAGGGTAAAACCGGGGAGCTGTTTTTT.

This chain uses TRBV7-2 with TRBJ2-7; 14 bases line up with TRBD2. Per germline, CDR1 SGHTA and CDR2 FQGNSA. The V gene end was trimmed by 5 bases and the J gene end by 6 bases; junction bases not matched to a gene: 6. There are 15 residues in the CDR3. The chain's CDR3 is CASSPGGLAGVEQYF. The DNA for the CDR3 is TGTGCCAGCAGCCCCGGGGGACTAGCGGGAGTCGAGCAGTACTTC.

Concerning this clone: Other nucleotide sequences in the sample specify the same CDR3. This chain connects TRBV19 to TRBJ1-1; D possibly corresponds to TRBD1 (5 bases). CDR1 and CDR2 (germline): LNHDA, SQIVND (reference sequence). The CDR3 is made up of 14 amino acids. V shed 6 bases and J shed 1 base, with 12 bases lying between them. CDR3 loop: CASSPLDRNTEAFF. CDR3 in DNA: TGTGCCAGTAGCCCCCTTGACAGGAACACTGAAGCTTTCTTT.